The 16 T cell receptor beta chains listed next were all sequenced from one sample in a study of CDR3 diversity in severe acne. TCRdb re-analysed the PCR reads in MiXCR, keeping a single row per CDR3 protein. The profile shows some 90,000 distinct CDR3 sequences, under 55% of them singletons. The sequenced material came from blood. Receptors were obtained from a male donor with severe acne vulgaris.

This chain uses TRBV25-1 with TRBJ2-5; 7 nucleotides align to TRBD1. V lost 3 bases, J lost 4 bases, and 11 bases stayed unmatched. The CDR3 has 16 residues. Germline V gene lookup returns CDR1 MGHDK and CDR2 SYGVNS. Written as DNA, the CDR3 is TGTGCCAGCAGTGATTTGGTAGGGGGCATAGGAGAGACCCAGTACTTC. It yields the protein CASSDLVGGIGETQYF.

This clonotype showed up many times. The CDR3 nucleotides are TGTGCCAGCAGCCCAGGCGCGGGCTACGAGCAGTACTTC. Protein: CASSPGAGYEQYF. The chain combines TRBV7-9 with TRBJ2-7; tentative D call: TRBD2 (5 bases). This CDR3 has 13 residues. The V end was cut by 5 bases, the J end by 3 bases, with 11 bases between. The germline V gene encodes CDR1 SEHNR and CDR2 FQNEAQ (reference sequence).

To note about this clonotype: A much larger clone differs by one base, so this may be a read error. The rearrangement links TRBV5-1 to TRBJ2-1; tentatively, D is TRBD1 or TRBD2 (6 bases each). This CDR3 has 17 residues. The V end lost 4 bases, the J end lost 4 bases, and 21 bases lay between the germline ends. The germline V gene has CDR1 SGHRS and CDR2 YFSETQ. This chain's CDR3 is CASSRGTLARGYNEQFF. The CDR3 region has the DNA TGCGCCAGCAGCCGCGGGACGCTTGCAAGGGGGTACAATGAGCAGTTCTTC.

The chain joins TRBV10-3 to TRBJ2-7, with a weak D call TRBD2 (5 bases). The CDR3 is 14 amino acids. Trimming took off 2 bases at V and 0 bases at J, with 8 bases between the two ends. The germline V gene encodes CDR1 ENHRY and CDR2 SYGVKD. CDR3 nucleotides: TGTGCCATCAGTGAGCCCGGGAACTCCTACGAGCAGTACTTC. Residues: CAISEPGNSYEQYF.

This clonotype was observed at least ten times. V usage is TRBV5-1 and J usage is TRBJ2-3, with TRBD2 identical over 8 bases. Trimming cost V 4 bases and J 1 base; bases outside gene matches: 8. CDR1 is SGHRS and CDR2 is YFSETQ in the germline V gene. The CDR3 loop spans 16 amino acids. DNA for the CDR3: TGCGCCAGCAGCGCGAGGTGGCGGGAGGGCACAGATACGCAGTATTTT. Translating it yields CASSARWREGTDTQYF.

The V call is TRBV7-2, the J call TRBJ1-6, with D possibly TRBD1 on 6 matching bases. The CDR3 consists of 14 residues. CDR1 is SGHTA, CDR2 FQGNSA, per germline. Between the trimmed V and J ends, which lost 6 bases and 6 bases, there was a span of 12 bases. The DNA of the CDR3 is TGTGCCAGCAGGAACACAGGGTTTAATTCACCCCTCCACTTT. Its protein product is CASRNTGFNSPLHF.

The rearrangement uses TRBV12-3 or TRBV12-4 and TRBJ1-6; perhaps TRBD1 as D (6 bases). V lost 3 bases and J lost 13, with 16 bases in between. This CDR3 region has 14 residues. CDR3 amino acids: CASSFQGTRQPLHF. The CDR3 DNA reads as TGTGCCAGCAGTTTCCAGGGGACGAGGCAGCCCCTCCACTTT.

Only a few counts were recorded for this clonotype. The chain joins TRBV28 to TRBJ2-7; unclear D gene. The CDR3 is 11 amino acids. Germline V gene sequence: CDR1 MDHEN, CDR2 SYDVKM. V dropped 8 bases and J dropped 3 bases, with 8 bases sitting between them. CDR3 residues: CASCRSYEQYF. The CDR3 DNA reads TGTGCCAGCTGTAGGAGCTACGAGCAGTACTTC.

V and J are TRBV7-9 and TRBJ1-1; D might be TRBD1 (6 bases). Germline V gene lookup returns CDR1 SEHNR and CDR2 FQNEAQ (reference sequence). V lost 5 bases and J lost 1, with 14 bases in between. This CDR3 contains 15 residues. The chain's CDR3 is CASSTQQGSNTEAFF. For the CDR3, the DNA is TGTGCCAGCAGCACCCAACAGGGATCGAACACTGAAGCTTTCTTT.

The sample holds a few counts of this clonotype. The V and J genes are TRBV29-1 and TRBJ2-7; D remains unclear. The CDR3 is made up of 13 amino acids. In germline, CDR1 is SQVTM, CDR2 ANQGSEA. The V gene lost 3 bases and the J gene lost 3 bases, with 12 bases spanning the gap. CDR3 DNA sequence: TGCAGCGTTGACACCGGCCAGCACTACGAGCAGTACTTC. Protein: CSVDTGQHYEQYF.

This clonotype has ten or more counts. The chain uses TRBV6-4 and TRBJ1-2; D gene uncertain. V lost 6 bases, J lost 8 bases, and 19 bases lay in between. CDR3 length equals 14 residues. In germline, CDR1 is MRHNA, CDR2 SNTAGT. The CDR3 DNA sequence: TGTGCCAGCAGCCCTCGGGGTGACCGAGGGGGCTACACCTTC. Its translation: CASSPRGDRGGYTF.

The chain couples TRBV19 to TRBJ1-1, with D possibly matching TRBD1 (5 bases). Trimming removed 6 bases at V and 1 base at J, with 12 bases between. There are 14 residues in the CDR3. The germline V gene has CDR1 LNHDA and CDR2 SQIVND (reference sequence). CDR3 nucleotides: TGTGCCAGTAGGATGGGGACTCGGAACACTGAAGCTTTCTTT. As protein: CASRMGTRNTEAFF.

This clonotype is medium-sized. The rearrangement links TRBV12-3 or TRBV12-4 to TRBJ2-5, with D unclear. This CDR3 is 11 amino acids long. V lost 6 bases and J lost 6, with 8 bases in between. The CDR3 sequence is CASSEAKTQYF. The CDR3 DNA reads as TGTGCCAGCAGCGAGGCGAAGACCCAGTACTTC.

Ten or more counts support this clonotype. The chain has TRBV6-4 and TRBJ2-1, with TRBD2 matching over 9 bases. V gave up 3 bases and J gave up 5 bases; unmatched junction bases: 2. CDR1 and CDR2 (germline): MRHNA, SNTAGT. The CDR3 length is 14 residues. The CDR3: CASSEAGGNNEQFF. The CDR3 region has the DNA TGTGCCAGCAGTGAAGCGGGGGGAAACAATGAGCAGTTCTTC.

This clonotype was counted between two and nine times. CDR3 loop: CASSLSHMGDTEAFF. The CDR3 DNA sequence: TGTGCCAGCAGCTTAAGCCATATGGGGGACACTGAAGCTTTCTTT. The chain employs TRBV7-2 and TRBJ1-1; possibly TRBD1 for D (5 bases). This CDR3 is 15 amino acids long. V shed 2 bases and J shed 3 bases, with 13 bases lying between them. Germline CDR1 SGHTA, CDR2 FQGNSA. The entire variable domain, with the rest obtained from reference TRBV7-2 and TRBJ1-1, is as follows: GAGVSQSPSNKVTEKGKDVELRCDPISGHTALYWYRQSLGQGLEFLIYFQGNSAPDKSGLPSDRFSAERTGGSVSTLTIQRTQQEDSAVYLCASSLSHMGDTEAFFGQGTRLTVV.

This clonotype was seen a handful of times. The genes are TRBV6-5 and TRBJ2-2; no reliable D call. V was pared by 0 bases and J by 3 bases, with 8 bases between. The CDR3 length is 15 residues. Germline CDR1 is MNHEY and CDR2 is SVGAGI. CDR3 DNA: TGTGCCAGCAGTTACTCTGACAAATACACCGGGGAGCTGTTTTTT. The encoded protein is CASSYSDKYTGELFF.